This is a list of T cell receptor beta chains from one sample in a study of cytomegalovirus exposure and HLA in healthy donors. The assay was immunoSEQ multiplex PCR, and TCRdb's table has in-frame clones only and misses some. The data show about 130,000 clones, 65% to 85% seen once. Material for sequencing was PBMCs. These receptors came from a woman aged 40 to 50 in good health and CMV-seronegative. Both conserved end residues are part of each CDR3. D genes are given only for firm matches. Not all rows give a size; the values are once, few, many and, for expanded clones, a class.

>TRBD1|NA|TRBV6-6|TRBJ2-6
TGTGCCAGCAGTTACGACAGGGCTGGGGCCAACGGCCTGACTTTC
CASSYDRAGANGLTF
>NA|NA|TRBV11-2|TRBJ2-2
TGTGCCAGCACCGGGATACGAAACACCGGGGAGCTGTTTTTT
CASTGIRNTGELFF
>NA|NA|TRBV19|TRBJ1-1
TGTGCCAGTAGTAGCCCCTATAGAGCCCGGGAAGCTTTCTTT
CASSSPYRAREAFF
>TRBD1|few|TRBV6-1|TRBJ2-7
TGTGCCAGCAGTGAAGCGACTCTCCCAGGACAGGGAAGGTACGAGCAGTACTTC
CASSEATLPGQGRYEQYF
>TRBD1|NA|TRBV6-5|TRBJ1-2
TGTGCCAGCAGGGGGACAGTAAACTATGGCTACACCTTC
CASRGTVNYGYTF
>NA|NA|TRBV7-9|TRBJ2-3
TGTGCCAGCAGCTCCGACGGTGCGGCTACGCAGTATTTT
CASSSDGAATQYF
>NA|NA|TRBV6-1|TRBJ1-1
TGTGCCAGCAGTGAAGAGCAAACGGGAAATGAAGCTTTCTTT
CASSEEQTGNEAFF
>TRBD2|NA|TRBV6-6|TRBJ2-2
TGTGCCAGCAGAGGACTAGCGGCGAACACCGGGGAGCTGTTTTTT
CASRGLAANTGELFF
>NA|NA|TRBV6-6|TRBJ1-1
TGTGCCAGCAGTTACTCGGGAGGGTCGGGAAACACTGAAGCTTTCTTT
CASSYSGGSGNTEAFF
>NA|NA|TRBV10-1|TRBJ2-3
TGCGCCAGTTCTGGTTCTAGCAGAGTCACAGATACGCAGTATTTT
CASSGSSRVTDTQYF
>NA|NA|TRBV18|TRBJ1-2
TGTGCCAGCTCACTACCTCCCCAGGGAGGTGGCTACACCTTC
CASSLPPQGGGYTF
>TRBD1|NA|TRBV7-3|TRBJ2-3
TGTGCCAGCAGCCTTTCGGGACAGGGATCAGATACGCAGTATTTT
CASSLSGQGSDTQYF
>TRBD1|NA|TRBV28|TRBJ2-6
TGTGCCAGCAGCACCGAGAGGGGGCTGGCTGGGGCCAACGTCCTGACTTTC
CASSTERGLAGANVLTF
>TRBD1|NA|TRBV6-6|TRBJ1-1
TGTGCCAGCAGTTCTCTATCAGGGGGAGCTTTCTTT
CASSSLSGGAFF
>TRBD1|NA|TRBV15|TRBJ2-7
TGTGCCACCAGCAGAGGGACAGGAGTCGAGGCCTACGAGCAGTACTTC
CATSRGTGVEAYEQYF
>NA|NA|TRBV6-4|TRBJ2-7
TGTGCCAGCAGTCCTCAAGCGGATAGCTCCTACGAGCAGTACTTC
CASSPQADSSYEQYF
>TRBD1|NA|TRBV5-1|TRBJ2-2
TGCGCCAGCAGCCGACAGGGGGCCACCGGGGAGCTGTTTTTT
CASSRQGATGELFF
>TRBD2|NA|TRBV4-1|TRBJ2-1
TGCGCCAGCAGCCAAGTAACAGACAGGGGGACTAGCGGGAGAGAAACGAACAATGAGCAGTTCTTC
CASSQVTDRGTSGRETNNEQFF
>NA|NA|TRBV30|TRBJ1-2
TGTGCCTGGAGTGACAGTTCCTATGGCTACACCTTC
CAWSDSSYGYTF
>TRBD2|NA|TRBV11-3|TRBJ2-7
TGTGCCAGCAGCTCCCGGACTAGCGGGGGGGCCTACGAGCAGTACTTC
CASSSRTSGGAYEQYF
>NA|NA|TRBV27|TRBJ2-6
TGTGCCAGCAGCACCCTCAGGCCCTCTGGGGCCAACGTCCTGACTTTC
CASSTLRPSGANVLTF
>NA|NA|TRBV9|TRBJ2-1
TGTGCCAGCAGCGTAGCCCCCTTGGTTCGTACGGGTCGGGAGAGGAATGAGCAGTTCTTC
CASSVAPLVRTGRERNEQFF
>NA|NA|TRBV2|TRBJ2-3
TGTGCCAGCAGTGACGGGGTGGGAGATACGCAGTATTTT
CASSDGVGDTQYF
>TRBD2|few|TRBV5-1|TRBJ2-7
TGCGCCAGCAGCGAGACTAGCGGGAGTTCCTACGAGCAGTACTTC
CASSETSGSSYEQYF
>TRBD1|NA|TRBV5-6|TRBJ2-7
TGTGCCAGCAGCTTGTCTCCGGGACAGGGGGCCTACGAGCAGTACTTC
CASSLSPGQGAYEQYF
>TRBD2|few|TRBV2|TRBJ2-3
TGTGCCAGCAGGCCCGGGACTACCCGGCCAGATACGCAGTATTTT
CASRPGTTRPDTQYF
>NA|NA|TRBV28|TRBJ1-4
TGTGCCAGCACTAGGCCCCAGCCAGGGGAAAAACTGTTTTTT
CASTRPQPGEKLFF
>NA|NA|TRBV5-1|TRBJ1-1
TGCGCCAGCAGCCAGACAGTGAACACTGAAGCTTTCTTT
CASSQTVNTEAFF
>TRBD1|NA|TRBV19|TRBJ2-7
TGTGCCAGTAGCCCGGACAGGAACTCCTACGAGCAGTACTTC
CASSPDRNSYEQYF
>TRBD2|NA|TRBV9|TRBJ2-2
TGTGCCAGCAGCGTAGGATTACTAGCGGGAGGGCCCGTGACCGGGGAGCTGTTTTTT
CASSVGLLAGGPVTGELFF
>NA|NA|TRBV19|TRBJ1-4
TGTGCCAGTAGTACCCGAGGAGGGAGGGAAAAACTGTTTTTT
CASSTRGGREKLFF
>TRBD1|once|TRBV27|TRBJ1-5
TGTGCCAGCAGCACAGGGGCGGGGCAGCCCCAGCATTTT
CASSTGAGQPQHF
>NA|NA|TRBV28|TRBJ1-5
TGTGCCAGCAGTTTAATCCCCATGTTTCAGCCCCAGCATTTT
CASSLIPMFQPQHF